This T cell receptor (beta chain) was recovered during a study of OX40 agonist ivuxolimab in advanced cancers. The wider study: Ivuxolimab, which is an agonistic anti-OX40 (CD134) antibody, was administered to the patients.

Sequencing used immunoSEQ multiplex PCR; TCRdb keeps in-frame clones, though not all of them. The repertoire holds approximately 35,000 clones, with around 80% as singletons. The CDR3 runs to 14 residues. Trimming left V 3 bases short and J 7 bases short, with 12 bases between. Germline loops: CDR1 SEHNR, CDR2 FQNEAQ (reference sequence). The sequence came from an adult with an advanced solid tumor such as melanoma, head and neck, liver or kidney cancer. The rearrangement links TRBV7-9 to TRBJ2-2, with D possibly being TRBD2 (6 bases). Specimen: CD4+ or CD8+ T cells sorted from blood, collected in a trial of the OX40 agonist ivuxolimab. The CDR3 protein is CASSLAPGDGELFF. In DNA form, the CDR3 reads TGTGCCAGCAGCTTGGCACCGGGAGACGGGGAGCTGTTTTTT.